This T cell receptor beta chain was recorded in a study of T cells in Graves' hyperthyroidism and ophthalmopathy. Whole-study context: Peripheral blood collection took place at initial diagnosis, before any treatment.

The CDR3 contains 12 residues. Germline CDR1 reads MDHEN; CDR2 reads SYDVKM. Findings of the study overall: In validation, the model predicted ophthalmopathy. These predictions came a median approximately 6.5 months before onset. Blood also carried most thyroid clonotypes expanded above 0.001.

TCR beta CDR3 region amplification was performed from RNA transcripts. In the first-round RT-PCR of the TCR CDR3, the HTBI primer set was used. One entry per CDR3 protein results from TCRdb running MiXCR on the multiplex PCR reads. Counted here are about 350,000 distinct CDR3 sequences, about 19% occurring once; the ten biggest clones make up 3.5% to 4%. It was uncontrolled infection, other autoimmune disease, pregnancy or lactation that excluded patients. This clonotype was detected ten times or more. The target antigen is unknown. The receptor was derived from a woman aged 18 to 35 with Graves' hyperthyroidism. V usage is TRBV28 and J usage is TRBJ1-2; D uncertain. The sequenced sample consisted of blood. CDR3 residues: CAISRYGSGYTF. The CDR3 DNA sequence: TGTGCTATAAGCCGATATGGGAGTGGCTACACCTTC.